This TCR beta chain was captured by sequencing in a study of OX40 agonist ivuxolimab in advanced cancers. As for the study in general: Ivuxolimab is a fully human IgG2 antibody that activates OX40 (CD134). Hepatocellular carcinoma, melanoma, renal cell or head and neck cancer occurred in dose-escalation patients. Study results and caveats: The average count of expanded clones was higher among CD8+ T cells than among CD4+.

Systemic immunosuppression or a history of autoimmune disease excluded patients. The protocol was immunoSEQ multiplex PCR, while the TCRdb copy is restricted to in-frame clones and leaves out a portion. The sample records roughly 65,000 clones, about 80% being singletons. As regards this clone: Its specificity is not known.

The CDR3 length is 17 residues. Germline CDR1 and CDR2: SNHLY and FYNNEI. Trimming removed 3 bases from V and 0 bases from J, with 12 bases in between. The chain is built from TRBV2 and TRBJ1-6, with D possibly matching TRBD1 (5 bases). The origin of this receptor is an adult with an advanced solid tumor such as melanoma, head and neck, liver or kidney cancer. Sequenced here: CD4+ or CD8+ T cells sorted from blood, sampled in a trial of the OX40 agonist ivuxolimab. CDR3 region: CASSERAGSSYNSPLHF. The CDR3 nucleotides read TGTGCCAGCAGTGAGAGAGCAGGGAGCTCCTATAATTCACCCCTCCACTTT.